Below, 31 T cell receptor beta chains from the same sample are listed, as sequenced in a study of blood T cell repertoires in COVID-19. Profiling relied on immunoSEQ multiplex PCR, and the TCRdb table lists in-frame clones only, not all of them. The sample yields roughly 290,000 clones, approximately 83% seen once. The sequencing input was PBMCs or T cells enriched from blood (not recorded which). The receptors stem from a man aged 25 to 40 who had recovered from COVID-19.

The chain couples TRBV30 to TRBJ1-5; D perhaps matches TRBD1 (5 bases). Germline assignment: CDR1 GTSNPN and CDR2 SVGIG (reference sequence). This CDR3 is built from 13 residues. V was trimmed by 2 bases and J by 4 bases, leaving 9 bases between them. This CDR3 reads CAWSRGRNQPQHF. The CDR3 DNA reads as TGTGCCTGGAGTAGGGGAAGGAATCAGCCCCAGCATTTT.

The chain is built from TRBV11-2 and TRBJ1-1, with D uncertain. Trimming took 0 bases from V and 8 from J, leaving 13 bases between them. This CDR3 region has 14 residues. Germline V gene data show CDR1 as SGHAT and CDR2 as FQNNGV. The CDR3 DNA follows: TGTGCCAGCAGCTTAGATCCCAGGCGGGTCGAAGCTTTCTTT. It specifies CASSLDPRRVEAFF.

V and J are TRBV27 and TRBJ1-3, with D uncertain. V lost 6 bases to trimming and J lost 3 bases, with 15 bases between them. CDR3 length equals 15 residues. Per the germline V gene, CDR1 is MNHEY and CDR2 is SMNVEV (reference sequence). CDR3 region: CASSLRLSFGNTIYF. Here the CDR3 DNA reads TGTGCCAGCAGCCTCAGGTTATCCTTTGGAAACACCATATATTTT.

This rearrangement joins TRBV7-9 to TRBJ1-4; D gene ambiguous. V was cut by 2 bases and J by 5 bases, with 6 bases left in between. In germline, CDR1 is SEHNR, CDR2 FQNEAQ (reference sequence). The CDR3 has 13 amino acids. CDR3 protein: CASSLNGNEKLFF. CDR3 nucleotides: TGTGCCAGCAGCTTAAACGGGAATGAAAAACTGTTTTTT. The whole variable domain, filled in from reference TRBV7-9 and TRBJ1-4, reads DTGVSQNPRHKITKRGQNVTFRCDPISEHNRLYWYRQTLGQGPEFLTYFQNEAQLEKSRLLSDRFSAERPKGSFSTLEIQRTEQGDSAMYLCASSLNGNEKLFFGSGTQLSVL.

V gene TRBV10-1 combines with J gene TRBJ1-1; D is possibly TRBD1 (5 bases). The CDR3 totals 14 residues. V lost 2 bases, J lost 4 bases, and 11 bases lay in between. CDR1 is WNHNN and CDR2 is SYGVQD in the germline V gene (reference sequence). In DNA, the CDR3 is TGCGCCAGCAGTGAGGCGCAGGGAAGCACTGAAGCTTTCTTT. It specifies CASSEAQGSTEAFF.

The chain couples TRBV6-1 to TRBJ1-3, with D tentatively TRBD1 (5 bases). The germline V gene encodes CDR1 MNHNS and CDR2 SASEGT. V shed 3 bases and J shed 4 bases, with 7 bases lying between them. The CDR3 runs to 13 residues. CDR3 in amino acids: CASSDRGGNTIYF. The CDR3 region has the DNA TGTGCCAGCAGTGATCGGGGGGGAAACACCATATATTTT.

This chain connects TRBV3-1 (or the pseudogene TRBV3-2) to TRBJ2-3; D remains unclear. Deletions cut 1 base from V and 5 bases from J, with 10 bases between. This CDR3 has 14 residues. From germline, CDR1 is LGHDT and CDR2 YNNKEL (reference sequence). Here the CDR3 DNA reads TGTGCCAGCAGCCAAGGAGCGCCTGAAGATACGCAGTATTTT. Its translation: CASSQGAPEDTQYF.

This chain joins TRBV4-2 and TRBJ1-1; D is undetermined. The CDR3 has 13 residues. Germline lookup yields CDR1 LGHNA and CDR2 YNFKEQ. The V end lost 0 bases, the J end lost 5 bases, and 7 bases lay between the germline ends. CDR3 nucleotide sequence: TGTGCCAGCAGCCAAGACACGGTTACTGAAGCTTTCTTT. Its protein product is CASSQDTVTEAFF.

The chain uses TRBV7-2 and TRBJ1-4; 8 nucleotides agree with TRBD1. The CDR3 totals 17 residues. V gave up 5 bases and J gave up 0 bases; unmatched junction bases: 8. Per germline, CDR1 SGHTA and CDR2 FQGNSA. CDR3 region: CASSPGQDYATNEKLFF. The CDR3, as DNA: TGTGCCAGCAGCCCGGGACAGGATTATGCAACTAATGAAAAACTGTTTTTT.

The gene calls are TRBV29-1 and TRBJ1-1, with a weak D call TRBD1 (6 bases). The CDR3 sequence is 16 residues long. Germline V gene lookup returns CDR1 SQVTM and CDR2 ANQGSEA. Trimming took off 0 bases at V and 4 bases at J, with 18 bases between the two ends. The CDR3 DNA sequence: TGCAGCGTTGAAGAGGTGTCTGGGGGCTTCGGCACTGAAGCTTTCTTT. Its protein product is CSVEEVSGGFGTEAFF. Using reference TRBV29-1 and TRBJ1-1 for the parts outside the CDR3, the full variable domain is SAVISQKPSRDICQRGTSLTIQCQVDSQVTMMFWYRQQPGQSLTLIATANQGSEATYESGFVIDKFPISRPNLTFSTLTVSNMSPEDSSIYLCSVEEVSGGFGTEAFFGQGTRLTVV.

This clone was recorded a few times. The CDR3 sequence is CSVDVQGRSEAFF. As DNA, the CDR3 is TGCAGCGTTGATGTCCAGGGCCGGTCGGAAGCTTTCTTT. The gene calls are TRBV29-1 and TRBJ1-1; D is possibly TRBD1 (5 bases). The CDR3 sequence is 13 residues long. CDR1 and CDR2 from the germline V gene are SQVTM and ANQGSEA. Trimming took off 3 bases at V and 8 bases at J, with 16 bases between the two ends.

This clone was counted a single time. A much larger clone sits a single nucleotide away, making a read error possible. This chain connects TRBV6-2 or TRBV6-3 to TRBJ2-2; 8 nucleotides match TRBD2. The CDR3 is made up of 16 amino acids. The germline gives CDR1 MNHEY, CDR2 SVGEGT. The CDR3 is CASSYSAGGSTGEPFF. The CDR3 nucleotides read TGTGCCAGCAGTTACTCGGCGGGGGGTTCCACCGGGGAGCCGTTTTTT.

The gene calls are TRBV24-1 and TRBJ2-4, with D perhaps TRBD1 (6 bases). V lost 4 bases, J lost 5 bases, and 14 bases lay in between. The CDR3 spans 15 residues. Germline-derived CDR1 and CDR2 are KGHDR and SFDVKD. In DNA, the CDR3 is TGTGCCACCAGTGACGCAACAGGGTCCCAAAACATTCAGTACTTC. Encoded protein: CATSDATGSQNIQYF.

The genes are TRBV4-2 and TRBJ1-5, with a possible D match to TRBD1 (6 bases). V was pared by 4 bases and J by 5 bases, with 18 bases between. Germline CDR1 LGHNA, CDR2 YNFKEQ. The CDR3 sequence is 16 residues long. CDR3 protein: CASSPKQGGADQPQHF. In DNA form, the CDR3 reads TGTGCCAGCAGCCCCAAACAAGGGGGAGCCGATCAGCCCCAGCATTTT.

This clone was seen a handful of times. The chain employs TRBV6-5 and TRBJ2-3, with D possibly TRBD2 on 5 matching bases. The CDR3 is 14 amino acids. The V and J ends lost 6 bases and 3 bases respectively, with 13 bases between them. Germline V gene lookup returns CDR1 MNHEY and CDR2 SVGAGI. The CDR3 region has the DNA TGTGCCAGCAGGAAGAGGGTGAGTACAGATACGCAGTATTTT. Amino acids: CASRKRVSTDTQYF.

The DNA of the CDR3 is TGTGCCACCAGTGATTACGTTTCCATACTACGGCAGTACTTC. It yields the protein CATSDYVSILRQYF. The chain employs TRBV24-1 and TRBJ2-7; D is uncertain. V gave up 2 bases and J gave up 9 bases, with 16 bases separating them. Germline loops: CDR1 KGHDR, CDR2 SFDVKD. The CDR3 has 14 residues.

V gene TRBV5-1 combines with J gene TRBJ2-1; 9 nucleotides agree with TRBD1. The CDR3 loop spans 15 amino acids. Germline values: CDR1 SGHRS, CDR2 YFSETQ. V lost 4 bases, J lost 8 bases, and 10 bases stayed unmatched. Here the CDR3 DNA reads TGCGCCAGCAGCCTAGGACAGGGGTCTCGTGATGAGCAGTTCTTC. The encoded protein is CASSLGQGSRDEQFF.

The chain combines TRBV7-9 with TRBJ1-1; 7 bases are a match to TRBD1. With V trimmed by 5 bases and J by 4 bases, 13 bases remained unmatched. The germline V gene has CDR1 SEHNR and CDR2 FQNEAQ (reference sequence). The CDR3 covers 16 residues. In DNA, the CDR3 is TGTGCCAGCAGCCCCTACCTCAGGGGGAGAGGCACTGAAGCTTTCTTT. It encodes CASSPYLRGRGTEAFF. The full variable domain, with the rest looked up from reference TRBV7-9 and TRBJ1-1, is DTGVSQNPRHKITKRGQNVTFRCDPISEHNRLYWYRQTLGQGPEFLTYFQNEAQLEKSRLLSDRFSAERPKGSFSTLEIQRTEQGDSAMYLCASSPYLRGRGTEAFFGQGTRLTVV.

The CDR3 coding sequence is TGTGCCAGCAGTCGTACAGGGGGCGTCTATGGCTACACCTTC. Encoded protein: CASSRTGGVYGYTF. V and J are TRBV6-6 and TRBJ1-2, with 9 bases matching TRBD1. The CDR3 extends over 14 amino acids. CDR1 MNHNY and CDR2 SVGAGI come from the germline V gene (reference sequence). The V and J ends lost 5 bases and 4 bases, in that order; junction bases with no gene match: 5.

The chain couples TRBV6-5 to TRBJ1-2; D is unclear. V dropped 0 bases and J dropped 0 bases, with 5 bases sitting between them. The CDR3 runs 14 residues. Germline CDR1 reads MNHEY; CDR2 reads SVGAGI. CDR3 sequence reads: CASSYSTANYGYTF. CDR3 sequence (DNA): TGTGCCAGCAGTTACTCAACAGCTAACTATGGCTACACCTTC.

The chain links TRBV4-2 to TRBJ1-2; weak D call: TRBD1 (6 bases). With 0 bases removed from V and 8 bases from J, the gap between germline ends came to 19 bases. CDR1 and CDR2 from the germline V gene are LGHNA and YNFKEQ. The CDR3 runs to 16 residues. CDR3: CASSQDRARGSIGYTF. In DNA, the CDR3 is TGTGCCAGCAGCCAAGATCGGGCCAGGGGCTCTATAGGCTACACCTTC.

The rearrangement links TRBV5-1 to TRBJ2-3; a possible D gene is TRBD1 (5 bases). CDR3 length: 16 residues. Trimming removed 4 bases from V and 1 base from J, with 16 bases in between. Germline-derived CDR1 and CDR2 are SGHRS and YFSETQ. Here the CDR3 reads CASSRDPQAGTDTQYF. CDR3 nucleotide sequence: TGCGCCAGCAGCAGAGACCCACAGGCTGGCACAGATACGCAGTATTTT.

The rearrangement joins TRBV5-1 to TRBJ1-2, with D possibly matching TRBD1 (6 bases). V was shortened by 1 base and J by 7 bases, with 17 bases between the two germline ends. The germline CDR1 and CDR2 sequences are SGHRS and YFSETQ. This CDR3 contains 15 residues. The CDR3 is CASSLKLGQGFGYTF. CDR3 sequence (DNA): TGCGCCAGCAGCTTGAAGTTGGGGCAGGGGTTTGGCTACACCTTC.

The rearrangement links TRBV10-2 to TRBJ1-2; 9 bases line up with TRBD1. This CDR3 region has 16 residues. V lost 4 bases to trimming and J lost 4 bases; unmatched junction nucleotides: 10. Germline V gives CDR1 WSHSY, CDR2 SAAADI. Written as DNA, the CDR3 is TGCGCCAGCAGTGGTGTCCGGGGACAGGGTGCCTATGGCTACACCTTC. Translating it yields CASSGVRGQGAYGYTF.

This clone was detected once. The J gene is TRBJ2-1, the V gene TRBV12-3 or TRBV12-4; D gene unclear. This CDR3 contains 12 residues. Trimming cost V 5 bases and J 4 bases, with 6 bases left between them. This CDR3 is CASSLMYNEQFF. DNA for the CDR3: TGTGCCAGCAGTCTAATGTACAATGAGCAGTTCTTC.

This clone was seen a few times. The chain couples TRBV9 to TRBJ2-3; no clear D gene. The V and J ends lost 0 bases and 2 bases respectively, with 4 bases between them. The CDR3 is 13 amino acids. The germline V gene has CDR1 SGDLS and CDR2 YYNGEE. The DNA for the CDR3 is TGTGCCAGCAGCGTAGACTTCACAGATACGCAGTATTTT. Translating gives CASSVDFTDTQYF.

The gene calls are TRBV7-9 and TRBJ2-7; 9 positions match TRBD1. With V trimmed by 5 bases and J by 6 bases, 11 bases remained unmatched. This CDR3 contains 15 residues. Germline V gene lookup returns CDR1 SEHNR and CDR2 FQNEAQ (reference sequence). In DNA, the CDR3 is TGTGCCAGCAGCCTCGACGGGACAGGGCTCAGCGAGCAGTACTTC. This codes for CASSLDGTGLSEQYF.

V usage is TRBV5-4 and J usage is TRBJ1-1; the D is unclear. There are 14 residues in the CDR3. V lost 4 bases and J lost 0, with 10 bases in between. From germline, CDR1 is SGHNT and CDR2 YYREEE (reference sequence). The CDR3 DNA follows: TGTGCCAGCAGCAGTGCGGGCCTGAACACTGAAGCTTTCTTT. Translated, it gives CASSSAGLNTEAFF.

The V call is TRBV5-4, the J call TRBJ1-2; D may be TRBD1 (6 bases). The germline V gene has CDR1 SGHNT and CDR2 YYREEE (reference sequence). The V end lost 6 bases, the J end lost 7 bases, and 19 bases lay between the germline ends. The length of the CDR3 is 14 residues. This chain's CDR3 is CASNVMGAPRGYTF. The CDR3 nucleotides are TGTGCCAGCAACGTTATGGGGGCGCCCCGTGGCTACACCTTC.

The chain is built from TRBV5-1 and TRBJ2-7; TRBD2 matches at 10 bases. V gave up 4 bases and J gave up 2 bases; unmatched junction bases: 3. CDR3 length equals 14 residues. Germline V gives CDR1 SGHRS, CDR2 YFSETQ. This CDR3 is CASSSGGATYEQYF. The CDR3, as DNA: TGCGCCAGCAGCAGCGGGGGGGCAACCTACGAGCAGTACTTC.

The DNA of the CDR3 is TGTGCCAGCAGCCCTGCGAGCTATATCACAGATACGCAGTATTTT. It encodes CASSPASYITDTQYF. The V call is TRBV7-6, the J call TRBJ2-3; no firm D call. V gave up 5 bases and J gave up 2 bases, with 14 bases separating them. The germline CDR1 and CDR2 sequences are SGHVS and FNYEAQ. CDR3 size: 15 residues.